This TCR beta chain was sequenced in a study of T cell responses to AZD1222 COVID-19 vaccine. The length of the CDR3 is 14 residues. The V and J ends lost 1 base and 9 bases respectively, with 13 bases between them. The germline V gene encodes CDR1 SEHNR and CDR2 FQNEAQ (reference sequence). Using immunoSEQ multiplex PCR, the repertoire was profiled, and TCRdb retains in-frame clones only, with some absent. The data contain 150,000 to 160,000 clones, over 90% of them seen just once; the ten biggest clones take up more than 1.3%. The chain has TRBV7-9 and TRBJ2-1; TRBD2 is a possible D gene (5 bases). This TCR came from an adult who received the AZD1222 COVID-19 vaccine. The material sequenced was peripheral blood, taken 28 days after the second AZD1222 dose. The CDR3 nucleotides are TGTGCCAGCAGCTTAGTGGCGGGCGGGTTTGAGCAGTTCTTC. It encodes CASSLVAGGFEQFF. The whole variable domain, remainder taken from reference TRBV7-9 and TRBJ2-1, is DTGVSQNPRHKITKRGQNVTFRCDPISEHNRLYWYRQTLGQGPEFLTYFQNEAQLEKSRLLSDRFSAERPKGSFSTLEIQRTEQGDSAMYLCASSLVAGGFEQFFGPGTRLTVL.